The rows below give T cell receptor beta chains drawn from one sample of a study of blood T cell repertoires in COVID-19. Method: immunoSEQ multiplex PCR; TCRdb's copy keeps in-frame clones and lacks some. The sample contains some 220,000 clones, roughly nine tenths of which appear only once. Sequencing input: peripheral blood. The receptors derive from a young woman who had recovered from COVID-19. Both conserved end residues are part of each CDR3. A D gene is named only where the DNA matches it firmly.

v_call	d_call	j_call	cdr3_nt	cdr3_aa
TRBV27	TRBD1	TRBJ2-7	TGTGCCAGCCACGGACAGGGGTCCTACGAGCAGTACTTC	CASHGQGSYEQYF
TRBV13	TRBD2	TRBJ2-7	TGTGCCAGCAGCTTAGGCCTACTAGCGCACTCCTACGAGCAGTACTTC	CASSLGLLAHSYEQYF
TRBV6-5	NA	TRBJ1-3	TGTGCCAGCAGATTCGGACAGCACTCTGGAAACACCATATATTTT	CASRFGQHSGNTIYF
TRBV9	NA	TRBJ2-7	TGTGCCAGCAGCGTAGATAACCAGGTCGGAGAGCAGTACTTC	CASSVDNQVGEQYF
TRBV28	TRBD2	TRBJ2-3	TGTGCCACCCAAACTAGCGGGAGTTTGGATACGCAGTATTTT	CATQTSGSLDTQYF
TRBV4-3	NA	TRBJ2-7	TGCGCCAGCAGCCAAGATTTGGCAGGGACATACGAGCAGTACTTC	CASSQDLAGTYEQYF
TRBV6-1	TRBD2	TRBJ2-5	TGTGCCAGCAGTGAACCACCTAGCGGGAGAGGGACCCAGTACTTC	CASSEPPSGRGTQYF
TRBV7-2	NA	TRBJ2-7	TGTGCCAGCAGCTTAGGGCAAAGCTCCTACGAGCAGTACTTC	CASSLGQSSYEQYF
TRBV19	TRBD2	TRBJ2-7	TGTGCCAGTAGTGCAGGAACTAGCGGGAACTACGAGCAGTACTTC	CASSAGTSGNYEQYF
TRBV5-1	NA	TRBJ2-7	TGCGCCAGCAGCTTGGGGGGCGAGAGCTCCTACGAGCAGTACTTC	CASSLGGESSYEQYF
TRBV19	NA	TRBJ2-5	TGTGCCAGTAGTATGGACTATAACCAAGAGACCCAGTACTTC	CASSMDYNQETQYF